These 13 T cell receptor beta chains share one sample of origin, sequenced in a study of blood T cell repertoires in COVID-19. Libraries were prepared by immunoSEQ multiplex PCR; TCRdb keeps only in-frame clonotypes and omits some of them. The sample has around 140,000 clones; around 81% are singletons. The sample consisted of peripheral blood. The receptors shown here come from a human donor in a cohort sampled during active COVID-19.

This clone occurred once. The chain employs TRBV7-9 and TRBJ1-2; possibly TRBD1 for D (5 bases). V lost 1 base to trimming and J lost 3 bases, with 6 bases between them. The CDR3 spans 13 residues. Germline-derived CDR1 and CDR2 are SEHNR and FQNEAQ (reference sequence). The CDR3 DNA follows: TGTGCCAGCAGCTTAGAACAGGACTATGGCTACACCTTC. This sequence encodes CASSLEQDYGYTF.

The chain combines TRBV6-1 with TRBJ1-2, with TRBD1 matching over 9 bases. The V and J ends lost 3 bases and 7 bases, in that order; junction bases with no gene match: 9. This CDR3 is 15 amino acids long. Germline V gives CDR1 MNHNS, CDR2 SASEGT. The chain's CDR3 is CASSDPGTGLTGYTF. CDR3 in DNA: TGTGCCAGCAGTGACCCCGGGACAGGGCTGACTGGCTACACCTTC.

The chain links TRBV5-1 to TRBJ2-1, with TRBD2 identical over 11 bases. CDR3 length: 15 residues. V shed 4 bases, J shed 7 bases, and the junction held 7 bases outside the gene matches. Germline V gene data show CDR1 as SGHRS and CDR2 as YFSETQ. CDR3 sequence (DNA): TGCGCCAGCAGCCAAACTAGCGGGGGCCCAAATGAGCAGTTCTTC. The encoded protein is CASSQTSGGPNEQFF.

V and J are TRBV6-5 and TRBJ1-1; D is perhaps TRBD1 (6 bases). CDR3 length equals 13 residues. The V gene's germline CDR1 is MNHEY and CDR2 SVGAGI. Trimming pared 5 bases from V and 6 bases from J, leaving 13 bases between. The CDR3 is CASSQTGIPEAFF. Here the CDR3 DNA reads TGTGCCAGCAGTCAAACAGGGATCCCTGAAGCTTTCTTT.

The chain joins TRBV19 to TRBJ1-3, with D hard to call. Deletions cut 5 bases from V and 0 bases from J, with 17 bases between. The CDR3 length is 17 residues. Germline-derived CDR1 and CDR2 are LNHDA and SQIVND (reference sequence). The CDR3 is CASSAELSLVSGNTIYF. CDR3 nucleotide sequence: TGTGCCAGTAGTGCTGAGCTGTCCCTCGTCTCTGGAAACACCATATATTTT.

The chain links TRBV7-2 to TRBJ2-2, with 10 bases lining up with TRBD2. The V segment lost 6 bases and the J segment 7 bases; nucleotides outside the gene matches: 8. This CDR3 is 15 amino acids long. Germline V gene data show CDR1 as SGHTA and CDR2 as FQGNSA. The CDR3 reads CASRSTSGKVGELFF. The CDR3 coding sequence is TGTGCCAGCAGATCTACTAGCGGGAAGGTCGGGGAGCTGTTTTTT.

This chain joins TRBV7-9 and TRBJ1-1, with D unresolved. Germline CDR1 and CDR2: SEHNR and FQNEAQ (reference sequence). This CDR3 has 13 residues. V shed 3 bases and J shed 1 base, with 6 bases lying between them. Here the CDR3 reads CASSFTRNTEAFF. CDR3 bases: TGTGCCAGCAGCTTTACACGGAACACTGAAGCTTTCTTT.

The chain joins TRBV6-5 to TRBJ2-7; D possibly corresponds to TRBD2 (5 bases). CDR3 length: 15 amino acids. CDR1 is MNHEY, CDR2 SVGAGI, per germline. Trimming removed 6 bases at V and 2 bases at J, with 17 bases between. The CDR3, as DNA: TGTGCCAGCAGCACCCGACCGGGGTGGGCCTACGAGCAGTACTTC. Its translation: CASSTRPGWAYEQYF.

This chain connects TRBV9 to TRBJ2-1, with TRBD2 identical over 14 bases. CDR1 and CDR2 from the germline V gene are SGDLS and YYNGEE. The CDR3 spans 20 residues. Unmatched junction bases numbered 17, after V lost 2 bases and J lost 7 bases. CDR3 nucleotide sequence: TGTGCCAGCAGCGTCCTTTCGGGGACTAGCGGGAGCCGAACTAGGAATGAGCAGTTCTTC. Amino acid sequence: CASSVLSGTSGSRTRNEQFF.

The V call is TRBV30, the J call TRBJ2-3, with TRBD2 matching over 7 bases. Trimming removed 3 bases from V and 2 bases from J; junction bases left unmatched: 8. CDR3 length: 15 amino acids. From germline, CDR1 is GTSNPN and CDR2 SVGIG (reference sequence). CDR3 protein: CAWRDLAVPTDTQYF. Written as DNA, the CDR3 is TGTGCCTGGAGGGACCTAGCGGTACCCACAGATACGCAGTATTTT.

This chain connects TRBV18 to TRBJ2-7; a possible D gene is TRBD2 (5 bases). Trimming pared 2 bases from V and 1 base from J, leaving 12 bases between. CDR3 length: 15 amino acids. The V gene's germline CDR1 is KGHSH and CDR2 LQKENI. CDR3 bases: TGTGCCAGCTCACCAATAGGACGGGATTCCTACGAGCAGTACTTC. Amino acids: CASSPIGRDSYEQYF.

CDR3 coding DNA: TGTGCCAGCAGCCAATCTGTAGCGGGAGGTCCCTACGAGCAGTACTTC. Residues: CASSQSVAGGPYEQYF. The V call is TRBV4-2, the J call TRBJ2-7, with 10 bases that match TRBD2. J was trimmed by 2 bases and V by 2 bases; bases with no gene match: 6. There are 16 residues in the CDR3. Germline assignment: CDR1 LGHNA and CDR2 YNFKEQ.

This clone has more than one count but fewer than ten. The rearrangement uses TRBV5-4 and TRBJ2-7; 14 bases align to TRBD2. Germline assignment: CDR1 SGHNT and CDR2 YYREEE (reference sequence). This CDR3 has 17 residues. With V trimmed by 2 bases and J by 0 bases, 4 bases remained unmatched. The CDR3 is CASSLGLAGGVSYEQYF. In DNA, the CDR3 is TGTGCCAGCAGCTTAGGACTAGCGGGAGGCGTCTCCTACGAGCAGTACTTC.